Presented here are 27 T cell receptor beta chains from one specimen sequenced in a study of blood T cell repertoires in COVID-19. Repertoires were generated with immunoSEQ multiplex PCR, while TCRdb's copy carries only in-frame clones and drops some. The repertoire holds 25,000 to 30,000 clones, with 85% to 95% as singletons. Sequencing input: peripheral blood. The origin of the receptors is a woman in her 70s with COVID-19, enrolled during active disease.

CDR3 sequence (DNA): TGTGCCAGTAGAGGACTAGCGGGAGGGGACAATGAGCAGTTCTTC. Protein product: CASRGLAGGDNEQFF. The chain carries TRBV19 and TRBJ2-1; 15 nucleotides agree with TRBD2. The CDR3 has 15 residues. Germline CDR1 reads LNHDA; CDR2 reads SQIVND (reference sequence). The ends lost 6 bases at V and 5 bases at J; junction bases unmatched: 2.

This clone was seen only once. The J gene is TRBJ1-3, the V gene TRBV9; D unclear. This CDR3 is 15 amino acids long. Germline V CDR1 and CDR2: SGDLS, YYNGEE. Deletions cut 2 bases from V and 0 bases from J, with 9 bases between. CDR3: CASSVADFSGNTIYF. The CDR3 region has the DNA TGTGCCAGCAGCGTTGCGGATTTCTCTGGAAACACCATATATTTT. Supplemented by reference TRBV9 and TRBJ1-3, the full variable domain reads DSGVTQTPKHLITATGQRVTLRCSPRSGDLSVYWYQQSLDQGLQFLIQYYNGEERAKGNILERFSAQQFPDLHSELNLSSLELGDSALYFCASSVADFSGNTIYFGEGSWLTVV.

The chain uses TRBV27 and TRBJ2-5, with TRBD1 matching 7 bases. The germline V gene encodes CDR1 MNHEY and CDR2 SMNVEV (reference sequence). After removal of 6 bases from V and 2 bases from J, the junction contained 9 bases not matched to a gene. The CDR3 extends over 15 amino acids. The CDR3 coding sequence is TGTGCCAGCAGCCCATACAGGGGCGCACAAGAGACCCAGTACTTC. Protein sequence: CASSPYRGAQETQYF.

The chain combines TRBV3-1 (or the pseudogene TRBV3-2) with TRBJ1-4; D not resolved. CDR3 length: 14 amino acids. The germline V gene encodes CDR1 LGHDT and CDR2 YNNKEL (reference sequence). V lost 0 bases to trimming and J lost 4 bases, with 6 bases between them. The chain's CDR3 is CASSQDSHNEKLFF. In nucleotides, the CDR3 is TGTGCCAGCAGCCAAGATTCCCATAATGAAAAACTGTTTTTT.

The chain couples TRBV5-1 to TRBJ2-2; 10 bases fit TRBD2. The CDR3 extends over 16 amino acids. V lost 3 bases to trimming and J lost 1 base; unmatched junction nucleotides: 3. Germline assignment: CDR1 SGHRS and CDR2 YFSETQ. As DNA, the CDR3 is TGCGCCAGCAGCTCCAGACTAGCGGGGAACACCGGGGAGCTGTTTTTT. It specifies CASSSRLAGNTGELFF.

The chain's CDR3 is CAWSVLSAGTGEQYF. CDR3 nucleotide sequence: TGTGCCTGGAGTGTACTGTCCGCCGGGACAGGGGAGCAGTACTTC. The chain couples TRBV30 to TRBJ2-7; 9 nucleotides align to TRBD1. This CDR3 is 15 amino acids long. V lost 0 bases to trimming and J lost 7 bases; unmatched junction nucleotides: 10. Germline CDR1 and CDR2: GTSNPN and SVGIG (reference sequence).

The chain links TRBV6-6 to TRBJ1-5; the D is unclear. Deletions cut 10 bases from V and 1 base from J, with 11 bases between. CDR1 and CDR2 from the germline V gene are MNHNY and SVGAGI (reference sequence). This CDR3 is built from 13 residues. The CDR3 spells CATLPRSNQPQHF. For the CDR3, the DNA is TGTGCCACCCTACCCAGGAGCAATCAGCCCCAGCATTTT.

This clone was found once. The V call is TRBV10-3, the J call TRBJ2-5, with D tentatively TRBD1 (6 bases). V lost 11 bases and J lost 4, with 20 bases in between. Looked up from germline, CDR1 is ENHRY and CDR2 is SYGVKD. The CDR3 totals 14 residues. The CDR3 is CACNGGGGGETQYF. CDR3 nucleotides: TGTGCCTGTAACGGAGGTGGGGGCGGAGAGACCCAGTACTTC.

This chain connects TRBV7-9 to TRBJ2-7, with TRBD1 matching over 8 bases. Unmatched junction bases numbered 7, after V lost 5 bases and J lost 4 bases. Germline CDR1 SEHNR, CDR2 FQNEAQ (reference sequence). The CDR3 runs to 14 residues. The CDR3 DNA reads as TGTGCCAGCAGCGGGAAACGACAGGGGTACGAGCAGTACTTC. Protein product: CASSGKRQGYEQYF.

J is TRBJ2-7 and V is TRBV5-1; 7 bases agree with TRBD1. The V gene's germline CDR1 is SGHRS and CDR2 YFSETQ. The length of the CDR3 is 14 residues. Trimming cost V 3 bases and J 7 bases; bases outside gene matches: 10. In DNA, the CDR3 is TGCGCCAGCAGCTACGACAGGGCTTTTGGGGAGCAGTACTTC. Its protein product is CASSYDRAFGEQYF.

Concerning this clone: Other DNA sequences in the same sample also yield this CDR3. The rearrangement links TRBV4-1 to TRBJ1-4; 8 nucleotides agree with TRBD1. CDR3 size: 14 residues. Trimming at V came to 1 base and at J to 5 bases, leaving 0 bases not matched to a gene. Germline V CDR1 and CDR2: MGHRA, YSYEKL. The CDR3 spells CASSQGTGNEKLFF. The CDR3 nucleotides are TGCGCCAGCAGCCAAGGGACAGGGAATGAAAAACTGTTTTTT.

This rearrangement joins TRBV4-2 to TRBJ1-2; 11 nucleotides align to TRBD1. With V trimmed by 5 bases and J by 4 bases, 6 bases remained unmatched. Germline loops: CDR1 LGHNA, CDR2 YNFKEQ. The CDR3 consists of 15 residues. The CDR3: CASSARDRGSYGYTF. In DNA form, the CDR3 reads TGTGCCAGCAGCGCCCGGGACAGGGGGAGCTATGGCTACACCTTC.

This chain uses TRBV11-3 with TRBJ2-1; no clear D. V was shortened by 0 bases and J by 8 bases, with 8 bases between the two germline ends. In germline, CDR1 is SGHNT, CDR2 YENEEA. The CDR3 runs to 13 residues. The CDR3: CASSLDRSHEQFF. For the CDR3, the DNA is TGTGCCAGCAGCTTAGATCGTAGCCATGAGCAGTTCTTC.

This chain connects TRBV28 to TRBJ1-2; D gene unclear. The CDR3 is 12 residues long. Per germline, CDR1 MDHEN and CDR2 SYDVKM. Trimming pared 6 bases from V and 2 bases from J, leaving 7 bases between. The chain's CDR3 is CASSYSNYGYTF. CDR3 nucleotides: TGTGCCAGCAGCTATAGCAACTATGGCTACACCTTC.

The chain combines TRBV5-5 with TRBJ1-1; D gene uncertain. The CDR3 runs to 13 residues. V lost 4 bases, J lost 5 bases, and 12 bases lay in between. Germline lookup yields CDR1 SGHKS and CDR2 YYEKEE (reference sequence). The CDR3 DNA sequence: TGTGCCAGCAGCCTCGAGCTGTGGACTGAAGCTTTCTTT. It specifies CASSLELWTEAFF.

The chain employs TRBV9 and TRBJ2-1; possibly TRBD2 for D (5 bases). This CDR3 has 14 residues. Germline V gene data show CDR1 as SGDLS and CDR2 as YYNGEE. The ends were cut back, 1 base at V and 5 bases at J, with 10 bases in the middle. CDR3 protein: CASSVRLANNEQFF. CDR3 nucleotide sequence: TGTGCCAGCAGCGTACGGCTAGCAAACAATGAGCAGTTCTTC.

V is TRBV21-1 and J is TRBJ1-5; the table gives TRBD1 as D, unverified against the DNA. TRBV21-1 is a listed pseudogene. The CDR3 length is 16 residues. The CDR3 sequence is CASSGLKGSGIRPQHF. Written as DNA, the CDR3 is TGTGCCAGCAGCGGCCTTAAGGGGTCTGGGATTCGGCCCCAGCATTTT.

The V and J genes are TRBV5-1 and TRBJ1-5, with TRBD1 identical over 8 bases. The CDR3 totals 15 residues. Germline CDR1 and CDR2: SGHRS and YFSETQ. Trimming cost V 1 base and J 5 bases; bases outside gene matches: 5. CDR3 DNA sequence: TGCGCCAGCAGCTTGTCAGGGGGCAAGGATCAGCCCCAGCATTTT. It translates to CASSLSGGKDQPQHF. Variable domain in full (rest from reference TRBV5-1 and TRBJ1-5): KAGVTQTPRYLIKTRGQQVTLSCSPISGHRSVSWYQQTPGQGLQFLFEYFSETQRNKGNFPGRFSGRQFSNSRSEMNVSTLELGDSALYLCASSLSGGKDQPQHFGDGTRLSIL.

The J gene is TRBJ2-5, the V gene TRBV5-1; 8 bases match TRBD2. Losses at the gene ends were 2 bases for V and 5 bases for J; bases not matched to a gene: 8. Per the germline V gene, CDR1 is SGHRS and CDR2 is YFSETQ. The CDR3 is 15 amino acids. The CDR3: CASSFKRELTETQYF. CDR3 DNA: TGCGCCAGCAGCTTCAAGCGGGAGTTGACGGAGACCCAGTACTTC.

The chain is built from TRBV30 and TRBJ2-1; D may be TRBD2 (6 bases). The germline V and J ends were trimmed by 3 bases and 0 bases, with 6 bases remaining between them. The CDR3 contains 13 residues. Germline CDR1 GTSNPN, CDR2 SVGIG (reference sequence). For the CDR3, the DNA is TGTGCCTGGAGCGGGAGCTCCTACAATGAGCAGTTCTTC. This gives the protein CAWSGSSYNEQFF.

The chain uses TRBV5-1 and TRBJ1-2; 9 nucleotides align to TRBD1. The CDR3 covers 13 residues. Germline CDR1 is SGHRS and CDR2 is YFSETQ. V shed 3 bases and J 8 bases; nucleotides not matched to a gene: 5. The CDR3 bases are TGCGCCAGCAGCTGGGGGACAGGGAAGGGCTACACCTTC. Translated, it gives CASSWGTGKGYTF.

The gene calls are TRBV18 and TRBJ1-2; 7 bases match TRBD1. Germline V gene data show CDR1 as KGHSH and CDR2 as LQKENI. This CDR3 spans 12 amino acids. V trimming: 5 bases; J trimming: 8 bases; junction bases outside the gene matches: 5. CDR3 sequence: CASSTGVPGYTF. Written as DNA, the CDR3 is TGTGCCAGCTCAACAGGGGTGCCGGGCTACACCTTC. Complete variable domain (other parts from reference TRBV18 and TRBJ1-2): NAGVMQNPRHLVRRRGQEARLRCSPMKGHSHVYWYRQLPEEGLKFMVYLQKENIIDESGMPKERFSAEFPKEGPSILRIQQVVRGDSAAYFCASSTGVPGYTFGSGTRLTVV.

This rearrangement joins TRBV3-1 (or the pseudogene TRBV3-2) to TRBJ1-6; 7 bases map to TRBD1. The CDR3 sequence is 15 residues long. Germline loops: CDR1 LGHDT, CDR2 YNNKEL (reference sequence). Trimming took 4 bases from V and 6 from J; bases not matched to a gene: 6. Here the CDR3 reads CASSPPGGSNSPLHF. CDR3 DNA sequence: TGTGCCAGCAGCCCCCCAGGGGGAAGTAATTCACCCCTCCACTTT.

The chain is built from TRBV28 and TRBJ2-7, with D tentatively TRBD1 (6 bases). Trimming removed 6 bases at V and 0 bases at J, with 18 bases between. This CDR3 spans 16 amino acids. Germline-derived CDR1 and CDR2 are MDHEN and SYDVKM. CDR3 protein: CASSSPGQLLSYEQYF. DNA for the CDR3: TGTGCCAGCAGCTCACCCGGACAGTTGCTCTCCTACGAGCAGTACTTC.

This sequence joins TRBV9 and TRBJ1-3; 9 bases line up with TRBD1. This CDR3 spans 15 amino acids. The V segment lost 0 bases and the J segment 5 bases; nucleotides outside the gene matches: 3. Looked up from germline, CDR1 is SGDLS and CDR2 is YYNGEE. DNA for the CDR3: TGTGCCAGCAGCGTAGCCGGACAGGGGCGAAACACCATATATTTT. The encoded protein is CASSVAGQGRNTIYF.

This rearrangement joins TRBV5-1 to TRBJ2-1, with 10 bases lining up with TRBD2. V lost 3 bases to trimming and J lost 3 bases; unmatched junction nucleotides: 3. This CDR3 has 15 residues. CDR1 and CDR2 (germline): SGHRS, YFSETQ. DNA for the CDR3: TGCGCCAGCAGCTCGAGGACTAGCGGCTACAATGAGCAGTTCTTC. The encoded protein is CASSSRTSGYNEQFF. Based on the CDR3 plus reference TRBV5-1 and TRBJ2-1, the full variable domain is KAGVTQTPRYLIKTRGQQVTLSCSPISGHRSVSWYQQTPGQGLQFLFEYFSETQRNKGNFPGRFSGRQFSNSRSEMNVSTLELGDSALYLCASSSRTSGYNEQFFGPGTRLTVL.

The rearrangement links TRBV11-2 to TRBJ2-1, with 9 bases matching TRBD2. Germline-derived CDR1 and CDR2 are SGHAT and FQNNGV. V lost 0 bases and J lost 8; bases outside the gene matches: 11. The CDR3 length is 17 residues. The CDR3 is CASSLDQASGISYEQFF. The CDR3 DNA is TGTGCCAGCAGCTTAGATCAAGCTAGCGGGATTAGCTATGAGCAGTTCTTC. Variable domain in full (rest from reference TRBV11-2 and TRBJ2-1): EAGVAQSPRYKIIEKRQSVAFWCNPISGHATLYWYQQILGQGPKLLIQFQNNGVVDDSQLPKDRFSAERLKGVDSTLKIQPAKLEDSAVYLCASSLDQASGISYEQFFGPGTRLTVL.